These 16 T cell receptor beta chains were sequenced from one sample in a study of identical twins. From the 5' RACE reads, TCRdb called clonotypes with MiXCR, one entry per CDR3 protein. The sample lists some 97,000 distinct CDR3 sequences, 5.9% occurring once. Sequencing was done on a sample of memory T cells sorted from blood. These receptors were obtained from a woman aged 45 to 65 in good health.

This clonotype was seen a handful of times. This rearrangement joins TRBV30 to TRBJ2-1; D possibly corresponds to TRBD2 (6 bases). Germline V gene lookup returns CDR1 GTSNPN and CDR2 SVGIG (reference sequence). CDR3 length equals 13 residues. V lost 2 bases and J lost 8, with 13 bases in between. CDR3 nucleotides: TGTGCCTGGAGTCAACGACTAGATGATGAGCAGTTCTTC. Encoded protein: CAWSQRLDDEQFF.

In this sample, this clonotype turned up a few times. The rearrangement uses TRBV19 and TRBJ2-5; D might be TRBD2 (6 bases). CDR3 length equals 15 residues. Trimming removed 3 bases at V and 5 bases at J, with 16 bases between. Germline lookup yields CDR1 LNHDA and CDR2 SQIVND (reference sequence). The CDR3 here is CASSIARGMGETQYF. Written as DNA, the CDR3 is TGTGCCAGTAGTATCGCCCGGGGGATGGGGGAGACCCAGTACTTC.

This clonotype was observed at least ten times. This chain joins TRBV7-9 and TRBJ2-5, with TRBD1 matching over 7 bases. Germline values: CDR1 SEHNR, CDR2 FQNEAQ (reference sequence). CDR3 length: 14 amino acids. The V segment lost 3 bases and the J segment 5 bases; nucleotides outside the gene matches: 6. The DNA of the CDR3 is TGTGCCAGCAGCTTCGCAAGGGGGCTTGAGACCCAGTACTTC. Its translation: CASSFARGLETQYF.

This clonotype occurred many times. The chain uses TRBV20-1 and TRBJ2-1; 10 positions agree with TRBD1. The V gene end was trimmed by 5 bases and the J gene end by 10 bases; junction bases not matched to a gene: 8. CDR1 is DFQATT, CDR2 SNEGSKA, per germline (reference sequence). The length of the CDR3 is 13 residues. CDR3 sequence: CSASGQGYGEQFF. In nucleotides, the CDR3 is TGCAGTGCTTCGGGACAGGGGTACGGAGAGCAGTTCTTC.

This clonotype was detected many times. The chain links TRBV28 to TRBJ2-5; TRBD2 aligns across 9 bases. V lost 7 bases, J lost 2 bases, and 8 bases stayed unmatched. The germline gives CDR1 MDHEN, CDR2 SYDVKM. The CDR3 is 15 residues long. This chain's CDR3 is CASTVAGASQETQYF. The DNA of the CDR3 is TGTGCCAGCACCGTAGCGGGAGCGAGTCAAGAGACCCAGTACTTC.

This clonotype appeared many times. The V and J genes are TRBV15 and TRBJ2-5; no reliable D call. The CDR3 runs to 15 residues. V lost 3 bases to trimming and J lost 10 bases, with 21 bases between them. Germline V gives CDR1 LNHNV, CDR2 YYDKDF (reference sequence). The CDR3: CATSSYQLDRRGQYF. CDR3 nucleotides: TGTGCCACCAGCAGTTACCAGCTCGACCGCCGCGGCCAGTACTTC.

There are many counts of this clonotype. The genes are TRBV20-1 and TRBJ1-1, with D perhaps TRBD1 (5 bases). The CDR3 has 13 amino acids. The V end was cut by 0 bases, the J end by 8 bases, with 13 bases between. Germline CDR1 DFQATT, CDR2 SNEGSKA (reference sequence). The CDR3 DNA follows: TGCAGTGCTAGAGATCCGGGGCAGCAAGAAGCTTTCTTT. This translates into CSARDPGQQEAFF.

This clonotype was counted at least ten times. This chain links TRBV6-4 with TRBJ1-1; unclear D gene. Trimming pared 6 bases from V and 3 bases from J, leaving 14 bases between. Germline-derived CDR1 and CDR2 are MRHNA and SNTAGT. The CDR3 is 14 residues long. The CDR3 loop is CASRLHRRDTEAFF. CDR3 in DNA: TGTGCCAGCAGGCTACACCGAAGGGACACTGAAGCTTTCTTT.

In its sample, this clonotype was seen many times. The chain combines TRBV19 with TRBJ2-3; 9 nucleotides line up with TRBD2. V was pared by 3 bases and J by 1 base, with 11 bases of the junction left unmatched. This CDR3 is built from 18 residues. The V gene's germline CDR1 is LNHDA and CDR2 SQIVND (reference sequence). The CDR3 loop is CASSISRSAGGGTDTQYF. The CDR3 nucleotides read TGTGCCAGTAGTATCTCCCGGTCGGCGGGAGGGGGCACAGATACGCAGTATTTT.

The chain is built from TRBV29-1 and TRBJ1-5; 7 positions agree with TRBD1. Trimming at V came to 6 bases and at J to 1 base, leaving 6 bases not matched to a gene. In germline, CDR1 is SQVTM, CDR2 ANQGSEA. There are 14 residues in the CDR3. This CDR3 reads CSVDSGGSNQPQHF. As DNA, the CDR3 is TGCAGCGTGGACTCAGGGGGGAGCAATCAGCCCCAGCATTTT.

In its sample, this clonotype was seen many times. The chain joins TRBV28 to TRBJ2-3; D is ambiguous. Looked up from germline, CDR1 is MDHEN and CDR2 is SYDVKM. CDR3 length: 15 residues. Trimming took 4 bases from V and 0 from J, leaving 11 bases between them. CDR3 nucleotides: TGTGCCAGCAGTTCGACGGAGACTAGCACAGATACGCAGTATTTT. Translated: CASSSTETSTDTQYF.

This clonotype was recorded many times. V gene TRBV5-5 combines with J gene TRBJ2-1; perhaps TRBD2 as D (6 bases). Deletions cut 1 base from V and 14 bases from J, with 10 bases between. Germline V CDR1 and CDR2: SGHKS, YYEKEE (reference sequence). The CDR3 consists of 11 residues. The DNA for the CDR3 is TGTGCCAGCAGCTTGTGGGACTTCGAGTTCTTC. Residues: CASSLWDFEFF.

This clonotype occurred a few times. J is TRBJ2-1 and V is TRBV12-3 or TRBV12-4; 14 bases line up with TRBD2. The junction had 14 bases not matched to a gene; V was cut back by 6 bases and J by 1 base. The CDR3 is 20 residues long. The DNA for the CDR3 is TGTGCCAGCAGCGACAGAACCGGGACTAGCGGGAGAGGTTCCTACAATGAGCAGTTCTTC. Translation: CASSDRTGTSGRGSYNEQFF.

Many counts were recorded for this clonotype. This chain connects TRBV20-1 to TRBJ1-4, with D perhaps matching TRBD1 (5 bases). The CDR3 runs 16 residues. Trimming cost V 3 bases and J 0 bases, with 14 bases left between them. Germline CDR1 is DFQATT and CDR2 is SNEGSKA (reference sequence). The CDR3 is CSARTTGHPTNEKLFF. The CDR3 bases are TGCAGTGCTAGGACTACAGGTCATCCAACTAATGAAAAACTGTTTTTT.

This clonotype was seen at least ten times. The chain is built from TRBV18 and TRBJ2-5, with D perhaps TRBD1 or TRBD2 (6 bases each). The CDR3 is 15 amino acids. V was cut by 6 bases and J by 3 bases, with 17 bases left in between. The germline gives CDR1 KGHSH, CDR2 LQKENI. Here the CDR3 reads CASSEEVGGEETQYF. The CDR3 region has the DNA TGTGCCAGCTCGGAGGAGGTGGGGGGCGAAGAGACCCAGTACTTC.

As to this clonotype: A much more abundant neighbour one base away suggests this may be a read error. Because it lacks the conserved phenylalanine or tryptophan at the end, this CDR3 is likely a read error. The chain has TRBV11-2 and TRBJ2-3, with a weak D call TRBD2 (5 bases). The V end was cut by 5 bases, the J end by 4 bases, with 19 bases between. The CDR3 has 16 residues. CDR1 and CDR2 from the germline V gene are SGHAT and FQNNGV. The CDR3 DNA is TGTGCCAGCAGCCCTAGGCGGGTGAGGGTGGCAGATACGCAGTATTAT. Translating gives CASSPRRVRVADTQYY.